These 2 T cell receptor beta chains share one sample of origin, sequenced in a study of monozygotic twins with cystic fibrosis. Repertoires were generated with immunoSEQ multiplex PCR, while TCRdb's copy carries only in-frame clones and drops some. The profile covers 34,000 or so clones, with more than 85% appearing a single time and roughly 0.9% taken by the ten largest. The specimen was blood. The receptors derive from a girl aged 2 to 9 with cystic fibrosis.

The chain uses TRBV19 and TRBJ2-1; the D is unclear. This CDR3 comprises 16 residues. The ends were cut back, 1 base at V and 0 bases at J, with 10 bases in the middle. CDR1 is LNHDA, CDR2 SQIVND, per germline (reference sequence). The CDR3 region is CASSIGDMSSYNEQFF. The DNA for the CDR3 is TGTGCCAGTAGTATAGGAGATATGAGCTCCTACAATGAGCAGTTCTTC.

The chain has TRBV4-3 and TRBJ2-3; maybe TRBD1 (5 bases). V lost 0 bases and J lost 0, with 13 bases in between. Germline CDR1 and CDR2: LGHNA and YSLEER. The CDR3 is 17 residues long. CDR3 nucleotides: TGCGCCAGCAGCCAAGATTGGGGCCCCCGAAGCACAGATACGCAGTATTTT. This sequence encodes CASSQDWGPRSTDTQYF.